Sequencing of this T cell receptor beta chain was carried out in a study of Ad26.COV2.S vaccination and SARS-CoV-2 variants. Study information: A COV1001 Ad26.COV2.S trial-arm participant provided the sample.

With 0 bases removed from V and 3 bases from J, the gap between germline ends came to 13 bases. The CDR3 covers 16 residues. Germline loops: CDR1 LNHNV, CDR2 YYDKDF (reference sequence). Data came from immunoSEQ multiplex PCR; TCRdb stores just in-frame clones and leaves some out. The sample holds under 600,000 clones, 80% to 90% seen once. Noted treatment: about 20 received Ad26.COV2.S at low or high dose, single or two shots; about 5 received placebo; per-sample allocation not given. After the first vaccine or placebo injection, samples were drawn on day 63. This receptor was obtained from a person aged 18 to 65 who received the Ad26.COV2.S COVID-19 vaccine or a placebo. This sequence joins TRBV15 and TRBJ2-3; TRBD2 might be the D (6 bases). The source material was peripheral blood, sampled in a trial of Ad26.COV2.S vaccine versus placebo. The CDR3 DNA reads TGTGCCACCAGCAGAGATCTTGTGGAGGGAACAGATACGCAGTATTTT. Protein sequence: CATSRDLVEGTDTQYF. Full variable domain (missing parts from reference TRBV15 and TRBJ2-3): DAMVIQNPRYQVTQFGKPVTLSCSQTLNHNVMYWYQQKSSQAPKLLFHYYDKDFNNEADTPDNFQSRRPNTSFCFLDIRSPGLGDTAMYLCATSRDLVEGTDTQYFGPGTRLTVL.